Listed here are 22 T cell receptor beta chains from one sample, sequenced in a study of control samples from healthy donors and cancer patients. Data came from immunoSEQ multiplex PCR; TCRdb stores just in-frame clones and leaves some out. Among 200,000 or so clones listed, about 90% were seen once. The sample was blood. These receptors were taken from a man younger than 40 in good health.

In nucleotides, the CDR3 is TGTGCCAGCAGATCCACAGGACAGGGTGGGGTTAAGCAGTTCTTC. Protein product: CASRSTGQGGVKQFF. This chain links TRBV6-5 with TRBJ2-1; TRBD1 matches 8 bases. In germline, CDR1 is MNHEY, CDR2 SVGAGI. CDR3 size: 15 residues. V lost 6 bases, J lost 11 bases, and 15 bases stayed unmatched.

The rearrangement links TRBV4-1 to TRBJ1-1; 7 nucleotides match TRBD1. V shed 0 bases, J shed 0 bases, and the junction held 10 bases outside the gene matches. The CDR3 is 18 residues long. Germline CDR1 and CDR2: MGHRA and YSYEKL. The CDR3: CASSQDWGQYTLNTEAFF. CDR3 DNA sequence: TGCGCCAGCAGCCAAGATTGGGGACAGTATACTCTGAACACTGAAGCTTTCTTT.

The rearrangement joins TRBV29-1 to TRBJ1-1; no reliable D call. CDR3 length equals 14 residues. Trimming shortened V by 4 bases and J by 5 bases, and 17 bases separated the two germline ends. Germline lookup yields CDR1 SQVTM and CDR2 ANQGSEA. CDR3 protein: CSVVSPEHGTEAFF. The CDR3 nucleotides read TGCAGCGTTGTTTCCCCCGAGCACGGGACTGAAGCTTTCTTT.

The V gene is TRBV6-5, the J gene TRBJ1-1, with TRBD1 identical over 9 bases. V was pared by 7 bases and J by 6 bases, with 9 bases of the junction left unmatched. The germline gives CDR1 MNHEY, CDR2 SVGAGI. This CDR3 region has 14 residues. The CDR3 loop is CASTLDRGDPEAFF. In DNA, the CDR3 is TGTGCCAGCACCTTGGACAGGGGAGACCCTGAAGCTTTCTTT.

This clone appeared a single time. The chain employs TRBV19 and TRBJ2-1, with TRBD1 as a possible D gene (6 bases). The CDR3 totals 16 residues. The germline CDR1 and CDR2 sequences are LNHDA and SQIVND (reference sequence). V lost 5 bases, J lost 0 bases, and 14 bases lay in between. The CDR3 sequence: CASSPQGTGSYNEQFF. The CDR3 DNA reads TGTGCCAGTAGTCCACAGGGAACGGGCTCCTACAATGAGCAGTTCTTC. Full variable domain (remainder filled in from reference TRBV19 and TRBJ2-1): DGGITQSPKYLFRKEGQNVTLSCEQNLNHDAMYWYRQDPGQGLRLIYYSQIVNDFQKGDIAEGYSVSREKKESFPLTVTSAQKNPTAFYLCASSPQGTGSYNEQFFGPGTRLTVL.

The V and J genes are TRBV27 and TRBJ2-3, with 12 positions matching TRBD2. The J segment lost 5 bases and the V segment lost 6 bases, leaving 6 bases of the junction unmatched. Per the germline V gene, CDR1 is MNHEY and CDR2 is SMNVEV (reference sequence). The CDR3 loop spans 15 amino acids. DNA for the CDR3: TGTGCCAGCAGGGAACTAGCGGGGGGCATAGATACGCAGTATTTT. This codes for CASRELAGGIDTQYF.

The CDR3 sequence: CASSPVAVPTDTQYF. CDR3 nucleotide sequence: TGCGCCAGCAGCCCTGTAGCGGTTCCCACAGATACGCAGTATTTT. This chain uses TRBV5-1 with TRBJ2-3; D perhaps matches TRBD2 (6 bases). Trimming took off 4 bases at V and 2 bases at J, with 14 bases between the two ends. This CDR3 comprises 15 residues. Germline CDR1 reads SGHRS; CDR2 reads YFSETQ.

The DNA of the CDR3 is TGTGCCAGCAGCGTATCCAGCGGTGTATACAATGAGCAGTTCTTC. Translating gives CASSVSSGVYNEQFF. The V and J genes are TRBV9 and TRBJ2-1, with D maybe TRBD2 (5 bases). The CDR3 consists of 15 residues. Trimming stripped 1 base from V and 4 bases from J, with 12 bases between. Per the germline V gene, CDR1 is SGDLS and CDR2 is YYNGEE.

The V call is TRBV6-5, the J call TRBJ1-4, with D perhaps matching TRBD1 (5 bases). V lost 8 bases, J lost 8 bases, and 12 bases lay in between. Germline loops: CDR1 MNHEY, CDR2 SVGAGI. The CDR3 length is 12 residues. This chain's CDR3 is CASGGTGEKLFF. CDR3 DNA: TGTGCCAGCGGGGGGACGGGGGAAAAACTGTTTTTT.

This clone was detected only a few times. The chain joins TRBV6-5 to TRBJ2-7, with 8 bases aligning to TRBD2. The CDR3 totals 15 residues. Germline V CDR1 and CDR2: MNHEY, SVGAGI. The V gene end was trimmed by 6 bases and the J gene end by 2 bases; junction bases not matched to a gene: 9. CDR3 in amino acids: CASSVAGKGAYEQYF. The CDR3 nucleotides are TGTGCCAGCAGCGTAGCGGGGAAAGGGGCCTACGAGCAGTACTTC.

The CDR3 DNA reads TGTGCCACCAACCGACCAGAGAACACTGAAGCTTTCTTT. It translates to CATNRPENTEAFF. The chain links TRBV25-1 to TRBJ1-1; D call uncertain. The CDR3 sequence is 13 residues long. Germline lookup yields CDR1 MGHDK and CDR2 SYGVNS. The ends were cut back, 10 bases at V and 1 base at J, with 13 bases in the middle.

This clone was seen more than once but under ten times. The V call is TRBV14, the J call TRBJ2-1; D is perhaps TRBD1 or TRBD2 (5 bases each). The CDR3 covers 14 residues. In germline, CDR1 is SGHDN, CDR2 FVKESK. V lost 0 bases to trimming and J lost 2 bases, with 5 bases between them. CDR3 bases: TGTGCCAGCAGCCAAGAGGGGGCCTACAATGAGCAGTTCTTC. It codes for CASSQEGAYNEQFF.

This chain connects TRBV5-1 to TRBJ2-1; 7 positions match TRBD2. The CDR3 totals 15 residues. The germline V gene has CDR1 SGHRS and CDR2 YFSETQ. After removal of 3 bases from V and 6 bases from J, the junction contained 9 bases not matched to a gene. The CDR3 coding sequence is TGCGCCAGCAGCTCGGGGGGTACCCCTGGCAATGAGCAGTTCTTC. It encodes CASSSGGTPGNEQFF.

This chain joins TRBV11-2 and TRBJ2-7; D not certain. Germline V lookup: CDR1 SGHAT, CDR2 FQNNGV. The CDR3 is made up of 14 amino acids. V was shortened by 5 bases and J by 3 bases, with 14 bases between the two germline ends. This CDR3 reads CASSPEVGGYEQYF. The CDR3 bases are TGTGCCAGCAGCCCCGAGGTCGGCGGCTACGAGCAGTACTTC.

The chain recombines TRBV3-1 (or the pseudogene TRBV3-2) with TRBJ1-1, with D unresolved. CDR3 length: 17 residues. V shed 1 base and J shed 1 base, with 16 bases lying between them. The germline V gene has CDR1 LGHDT and CDR2 YNNKEL (reference sequence). This CDR3 is CASSQALGNLRNTEAFF. CDR3 coding DNA: TGTGCCAGCAGCCAAGCCCTGGGTAACCTGCGGAACACTGAAGCTTTCTTT.

V usage is TRBV5-1 and J usage is TRBJ1-1, with D possibly matching TRBD1 (5 bases). The CDR3 has 13 residues. The V end lost 4 bases, the J end lost 7 bases, and 14 bases lay between the germline ends. Germline V gives CDR1 SGHRS, CDR2 YFSETQ. For the CDR3, the DNA is TGCGCCAGCAGCATGTGGCAGGGAGTTGAAGCTTTCTTT. Translating gives CASSMWQGVEAFF.

This clone was detected only once. This chain links TRBV3-1 (or the pseudogene TRBV3-2) with TRBJ2-7, with 10 bases matching TRBD1. From germline, CDR1 is LGHDT and CDR2 YNNKEL (reference sequence). J was trimmed by 4 bases and V by 6 bases; bases with no gene match: 6. This CDR3 contains 14 residues. Here the CDR3 reads CASSQWDRGYEQYF. CDR3 bases: TGTGCCAGCAGTCAATGGGACAGGGGATACGAGCAGTACTTC.

The CDR3 bases are TGTGCCAGCAGCCTTTCCGGTCTCGTACATGAAAAACTGTTTTTT. Its protein is CASSLSGLVHEKLFF. This sequence joins TRBV9 and TRBJ1-4; D ambiguous. Trimming removed 4 bases at V and 6 bases at J, with 16 bases between. This CDR3 region has 15 residues. Germline loops: CDR1 SGDLS, CDR2 YYNGEE.

The J gene is TRBJ2-1, the V gene TRBV29-1; TRBD2 might be the D (6 bases). Trimming left V 4 bases short and J 0 bases short, with 13 bases between. CDR3 length: 15 amino acids. Germline V gene lookup returns CDR1 SQVTM and CDR2 ANQGSEA. The DNA for the CDR3 is TGCAGCGTTGCGGGACTGTTTAGCTCCTACAATGAGCAGTTCTTC. Amino acid sequence: CSVAGLFSSYNEQFF.

This chain connects TRBV5-6 to TRBJ1-2; D may be TRBD1 (5 bases). Trimming took off 2 bases at V and 3 bases at J, with 17 bases between the two ends. This CDR3 is built from 16 residues. In germline, CDR1 is SGHDT, CDR2 YYEEEE. CDR3 protein: CASSFLGTPSYYGYTF. CDR3 coding DNA: TGTGCCAGCAGCTTCTTGGGGACCCCAAGTTACTATGGCTACACCTTC.

V is TRBV7-8 and J is TRBJ2-7, with D uncertain. V gave up 1 base and J gave up 5 bases, with 6 bases separating them. The germline gives CDR1 SGHVS, CDR2 FQNEAQ. CDR3 length equals 12 residues. The CDR3 DNA reads TGTGCCAGCAGCTTAGAAAGGAACGAGCAGTACTTC. This codes for CASSLERNEQYF.

Note on this clone: One junction end does not reproduce the germline sequence, and a read error may be involved. The chain uses TRBV20-1 and TRBJ2-5, with D possibly being TRBD2 (6 bases). There are 13 residues in the CDR3. CDR1 and CDR2 (germline): DFQATT, SNEGSKA (reference sequence). The CDR3: CSASAADLSGLHF. The CDR3 DNA reads TGCAGTGCTAGTGCGGCGGACCTTAGCGGATTACACTTC.